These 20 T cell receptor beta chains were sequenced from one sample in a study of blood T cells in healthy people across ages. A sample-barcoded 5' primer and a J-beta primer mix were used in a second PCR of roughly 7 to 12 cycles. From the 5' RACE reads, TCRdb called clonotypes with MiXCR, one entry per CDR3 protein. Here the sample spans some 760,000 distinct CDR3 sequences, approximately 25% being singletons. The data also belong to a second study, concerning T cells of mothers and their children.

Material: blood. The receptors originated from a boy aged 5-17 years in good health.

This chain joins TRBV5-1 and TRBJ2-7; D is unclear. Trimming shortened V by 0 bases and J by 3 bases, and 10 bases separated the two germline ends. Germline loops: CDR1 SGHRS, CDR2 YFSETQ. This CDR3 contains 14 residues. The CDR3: CASSLDGEVYEQYF. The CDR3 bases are TGCGCCAGCAGCTTGGATGGCGAGGTCTACGAGCAGTACTTC.

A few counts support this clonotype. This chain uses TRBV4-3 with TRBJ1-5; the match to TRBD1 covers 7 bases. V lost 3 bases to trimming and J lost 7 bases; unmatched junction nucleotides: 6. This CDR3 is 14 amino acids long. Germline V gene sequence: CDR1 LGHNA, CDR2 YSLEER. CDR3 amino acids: CASSQETGWQPQHF. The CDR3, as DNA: TGCGCCAGCAGCCAGGAGACAGGGTGGCAGCCCCAGCATTTT.

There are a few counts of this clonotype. The CDR3 here is CSVTGDNSNQPQHF. CDR3 in DNA: TGCAGCGTGACAGGGGACAATAGCAATCAGCCCCAGCATTTT. The chain uses TRBV29-1 and TRBJ1-5; 8 nucleotides align to TRBD1. Germline CDR1 SQVTM, CDR2 ANQGSEA. This CDR3 contains 14 residues. Trimming took 6 bases from V and 0 from J; bases not matched to a gene: 4.

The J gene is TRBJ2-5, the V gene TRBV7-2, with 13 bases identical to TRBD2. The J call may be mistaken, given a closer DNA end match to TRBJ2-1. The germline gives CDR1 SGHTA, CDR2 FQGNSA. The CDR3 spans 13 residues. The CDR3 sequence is CATRLAGGLVQFF. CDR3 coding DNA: TGTGCCACTCGACTAGCGGGGGGCCTGGTGCAGTTCTTC.

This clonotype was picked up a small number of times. Here the CDR3 reads CSVTPSGSGYNEQFF. DNA of the CDR3: TGCAGCGTGACTCCTAGCGGGAGTGGTTACAATGAGCAGTTCTTC. The J gene is TRBJ2-1, the V gene TRBV29-1; TRBD2 aligns across 10 bases. This CDR3 has 15 residues. V lost 6 bases, J lost 4 bases, and 9 bases stayed unmatched. Germline V lookup: CDR1 SQVTM, CDR2 ANQGSEA.

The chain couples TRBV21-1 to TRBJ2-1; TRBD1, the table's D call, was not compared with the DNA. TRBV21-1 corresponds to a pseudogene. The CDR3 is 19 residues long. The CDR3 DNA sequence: TGTGCCAGCAGCAAAGAGGACCCGCGGACAGGAACGACCTACAATGAGCAGTTCTTC. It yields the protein CASSKEDPRTGTTYNEQFF.

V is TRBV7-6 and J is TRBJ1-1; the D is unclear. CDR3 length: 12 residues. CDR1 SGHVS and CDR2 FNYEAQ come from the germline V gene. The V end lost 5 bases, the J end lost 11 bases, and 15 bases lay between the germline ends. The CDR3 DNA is TGTGCCAGCAGCGGAACGAACAGTGGGGCTTTCTTT. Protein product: CASSGTNSGAFF.

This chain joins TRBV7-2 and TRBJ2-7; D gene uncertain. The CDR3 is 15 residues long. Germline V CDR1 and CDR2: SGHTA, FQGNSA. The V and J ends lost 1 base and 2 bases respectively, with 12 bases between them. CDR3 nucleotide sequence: TGTGCCAGCAGCTTAGGTTTAGCTGATACCTACGAGCAGTACTTC. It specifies CASSLGLADTYEQYF.

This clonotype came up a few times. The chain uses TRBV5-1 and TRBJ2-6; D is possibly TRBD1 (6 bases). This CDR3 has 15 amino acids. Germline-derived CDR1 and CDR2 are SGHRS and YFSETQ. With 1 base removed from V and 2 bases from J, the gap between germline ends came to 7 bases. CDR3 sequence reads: CASSLRTAGANVLTF. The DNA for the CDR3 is TGCGCCAGCAGCTTGAGGACAGCTGGGGCCAACGTCCTGACTTTC.

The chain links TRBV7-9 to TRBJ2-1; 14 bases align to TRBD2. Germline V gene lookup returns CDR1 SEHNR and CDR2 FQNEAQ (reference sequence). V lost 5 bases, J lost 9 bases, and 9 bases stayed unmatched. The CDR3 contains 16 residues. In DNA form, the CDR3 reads TGTGCCAGCAGCACCCGACTAGCGGGGGGGCATGCTGAGCAGTTCTTC. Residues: CASSTRLAGGHAEQFF.

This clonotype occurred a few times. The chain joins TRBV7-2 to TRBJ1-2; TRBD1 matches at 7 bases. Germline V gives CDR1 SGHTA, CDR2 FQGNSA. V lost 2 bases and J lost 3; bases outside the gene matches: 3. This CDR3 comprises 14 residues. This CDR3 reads CASSLNGQDYGYTF. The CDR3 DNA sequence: TGTGCCAGCAGCTTAAACGGACAGGACTATGGCTACACCTTC. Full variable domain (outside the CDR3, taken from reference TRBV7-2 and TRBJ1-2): GAGVSQSPSNKVTEKGKDVELRCDPISGHTALYWYRQSLGQGLEFLIYFQGNSAPDKSGLPSDRFSAERTGGSVSTLTIQRTQQEDSAVYLCASSLNGQDYGYTFGSGTRLTVV.

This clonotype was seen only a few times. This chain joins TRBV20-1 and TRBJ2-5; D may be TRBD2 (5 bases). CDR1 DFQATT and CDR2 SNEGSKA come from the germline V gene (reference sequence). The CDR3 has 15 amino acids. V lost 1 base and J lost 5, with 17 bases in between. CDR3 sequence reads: CSARGSLNLAETQYF. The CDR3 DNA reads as TGCAGTGCTAGAGGTAGCCTTAACTTAGCGGAGACCCAGTACTTC.

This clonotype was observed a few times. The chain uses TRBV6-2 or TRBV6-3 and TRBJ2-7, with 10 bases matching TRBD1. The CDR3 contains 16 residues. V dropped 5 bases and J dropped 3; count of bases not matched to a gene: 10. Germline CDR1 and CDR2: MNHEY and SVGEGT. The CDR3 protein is CASSDSGTGARYEQYF. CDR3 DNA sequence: TGTGCCAGCAGTGATTCCGGGACAGGGGCGCGCTACGAGCAGTACTTC.

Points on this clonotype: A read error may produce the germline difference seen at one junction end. The CDR3 sequence: CASSLDEGGSTDAQYF. The CDR3 DNA reads as TGTGCCAGCAGCCTGGATGAGGGAGGGAGCACAGATGCGCAGTATTTT. The chain carries TRBV12-3 or TRBV12-4 and TRBJ2-3; 7 positions match TRBD2. CDR3 size: 16 residues.

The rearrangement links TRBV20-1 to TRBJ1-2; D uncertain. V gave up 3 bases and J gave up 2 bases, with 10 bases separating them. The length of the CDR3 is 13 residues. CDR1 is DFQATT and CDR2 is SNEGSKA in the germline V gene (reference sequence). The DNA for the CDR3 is TGCAGTGCTAGGGACGGGTTGAACTATGGCTACACCTTC. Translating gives CSARDGLNYGYTF.

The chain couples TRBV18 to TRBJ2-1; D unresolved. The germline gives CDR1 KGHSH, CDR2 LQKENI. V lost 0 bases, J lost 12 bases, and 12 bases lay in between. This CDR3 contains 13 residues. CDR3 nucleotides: TGTGCCAGCTCACCACCGGACGGCTACGGGCAGTTCTTC. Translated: CASSPPDGYGQFF.

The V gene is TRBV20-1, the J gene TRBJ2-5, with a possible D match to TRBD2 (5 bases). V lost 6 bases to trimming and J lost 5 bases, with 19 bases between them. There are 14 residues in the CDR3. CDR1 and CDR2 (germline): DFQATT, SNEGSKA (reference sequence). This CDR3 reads CSAPNGLDHETQYF. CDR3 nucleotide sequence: TGCAGTGCCCCCAATGGACTGGATCACGAGACCCAGTACTTC.

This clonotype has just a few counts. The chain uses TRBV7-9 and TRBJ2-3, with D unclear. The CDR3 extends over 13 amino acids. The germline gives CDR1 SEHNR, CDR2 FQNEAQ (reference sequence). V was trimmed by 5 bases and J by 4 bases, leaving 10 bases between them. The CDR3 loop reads CASSRRSSDTQYF. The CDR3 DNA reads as TGTGCCAGCAGCCGCCGGAGTTCAGATACGCAGTATTTT.

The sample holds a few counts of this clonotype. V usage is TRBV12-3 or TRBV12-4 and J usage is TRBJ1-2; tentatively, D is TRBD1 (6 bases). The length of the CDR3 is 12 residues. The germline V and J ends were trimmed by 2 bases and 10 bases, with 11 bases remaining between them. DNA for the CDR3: TGTGCCAGCAGTTTAAGCCACAGGGACTACACCTTC. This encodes CASSLSHRDYTF.

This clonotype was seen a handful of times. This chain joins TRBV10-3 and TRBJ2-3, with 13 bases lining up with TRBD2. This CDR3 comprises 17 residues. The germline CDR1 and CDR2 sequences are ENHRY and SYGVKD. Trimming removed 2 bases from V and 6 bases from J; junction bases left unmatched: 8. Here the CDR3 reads CAISEKWGLAGTDTQYF. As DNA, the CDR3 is TGTGCCATCAGTGAGAAGTGGGGACTAGCGGGAACCGATACGCAGTATTTT.